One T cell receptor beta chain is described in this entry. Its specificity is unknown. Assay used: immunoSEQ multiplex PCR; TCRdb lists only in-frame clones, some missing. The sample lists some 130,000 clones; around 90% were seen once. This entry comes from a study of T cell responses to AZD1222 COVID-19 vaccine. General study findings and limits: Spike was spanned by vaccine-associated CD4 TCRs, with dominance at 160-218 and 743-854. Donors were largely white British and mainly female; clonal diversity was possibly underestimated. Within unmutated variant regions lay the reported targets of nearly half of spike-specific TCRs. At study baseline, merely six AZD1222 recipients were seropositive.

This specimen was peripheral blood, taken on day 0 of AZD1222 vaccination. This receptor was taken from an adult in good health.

CDR3 residues: CASTSLMETGNTEAFF. For the CDR3, the DNA is TGCGCCAGCACCTCGCTAATGGAGACAGGGAACACTGAAGCTTTCTTT. The chain employs TRBV5-1 and TRBJ1-1, with D possibly matching TRBD1 (6 bases). The CDR3 extends over 16 amino acids. Trimming stripped 6 bases from V and 1 base from J, with 19 bases between. Germline values: CDR1 SGHRS, CDR2 YFSETQ.